Listed below are T cell receptor beta chains from one sample, sequenced in a study of shared clonotypes between healthy human individuals. Some clones are missing from TCRdb's copy, which holds only in-frame ones; the method was immunoSEQ multiplex PCR. The sample has about 2,100,000 clones, about 93% seen once. Material for sequencing was naive CD8+ T cells from PBMCs. These receptors were obtained from a man aged 18 to 30 in good health. Some clones in this sample may be carry-over from other donors' samples. Each CDR3 is given with its conserved first and last residue. D genes are given only for firm matches. Size is stated for part of the rows, as once, few or many counts, or as a class when the clone is expanded.

13	NA	TRBV7-8	NA	TRBJ1-2	CASSLLGNYGYTF	TGTGCCAGCAGCTTATTGGGAAACTATGGCTACACCTTC
15	once	TRBV6-1	NA	TRBJ2-5	CAGLDLTEGEETQYF	TGTGCCGGCCTGGACCTCACGGAGGGCGAGGAGACCCAGTACTTC
16	NA	TRBV27	NA	TRBJ1-1	CASSLSSPGLNTEAFF	TGTGCCAGCAGTTTATCAAGTCCGGGGTTGAACACTGAAGCTTTCTTT
12	few	TRBV29-1	NA	TRBJ1-1	CSVPTGNTEAFF	TGCAGCGTTCCCACAGGGAACACTGAAGCTTTCTTT
14	NA	TRBV5-8	NA	TRBJ2-7	CANPTPDSHYEQYF	TGTGCCAACCCAACCCCCGACAGCCACTACGAGCAGTACTTC
14	once	TRBV29-1	TRBD1	TRBJ2-6	CSVTGDSGANVLTF	TGCAGCGTTACAGGGGACTCTGGGGCCAACGTCCTGACTTTC
16	NA	TRBV10-3	NA	TRBJ1-5	CAISESQTPGNQPQHF	TGTGCCATCAGTGAGTCACAGACGCCCGGCAATCAGCCCCAGCATTTT
17	NA	TRBV7-8	TRBD2	TRBJ2-1	CASSLGFSGRIDNEQFF	TGTGCCAGCAGCTTAGGCTTTAGCGGGAGGATAGACAATGAGCAGTTCTTC
15	NA	TRBV2	NA	TRBJ2-1	CASSPLRSSYNEQFF	TGTGCCAGCAGCCCCTTACGGAGCTCCTACAATGAGCAGTTCTTC
18	NA	TRBV4-2	NA	TRBJ1-5	CASSQDVEQVLLNQPQHF	TGTGCCAGCAGCCAAGACGTCGAGCAGGTTCTATTAAATCAGCCCCAGCATTTT
15	NA	TRBV9	TRBD1	TRBJ2-1	CASSAEGQGLNEQFF	TGTGCCAGCAGCGCGGAAGGACAGGGTTTAAATGAGCAGTTCTTC
13	NA	TRBV28	NA	TRBJ2-7	CASSLHVTYEQYF	TGTGCCAGCAGTTTACATGTCACCTACGAGCAGTACTTC
15	NA	TRBV11-2	NA	TRBJ2-6	CASTPRGTGANVLTF	TGTGCCAGCACCCCCCGGGGGACGGGGGCCAACGTCCTGACTTTC
14	NA	TRBV7-2	NA	TRBJ2-7	CASKQTFSSYEQYF	TGTGCCAGCAAGCAGACATTTAGCTCCTACGAGCAGTACTTC
14	NA	TRBV7-2	TRBD2	TRBJ2-7	CASSSSGTNYEQYF	TGTGCCAGCAGCTCCTCCGGGACTAACTACGAGCAGTACTTC
16	NA	TRBV7-6	NA	TRBJ1-3	CASSFYRTGAGNTIYF	TGTGCCAGCAGCTTTTATCGGACGGGGGCCGGAAACACCATATATTTT
13	few	TRBV7-9	NA	TRBJ2-7	CASSLTGPYEQYF	TGTGCCAGCAGCTTAACAGGCCCCTACGAGCAGTACTTC
15	NA	TRBV5-1	TRBD2	TRBJ2-7	CASSPTSGVQNEQYF	TGCGCCAGCAGCCCCACTAGCGGAGTCCAAAACGAGCAGTACTTC
16	NA	TRBV11-2	NA	TRBJ2-7	CASSFAGTLRPYEQYF	TGTGCCAGCAGCTTTGCCGGGACACTTCGACCCTACGAGCAGTACTTC
17	NA	TRBV4-1	TRBD2	TRBJ2-2	CASSQDLASGRTGELFF	TGCGCCAGCAGCCAAGATTTGGCTAGCGGGAGAACCGGGGAGCTGTTTTTT
14	NA	TRBV9	NA	TRBJ1-1	CASSVGTANTEAFF	TGTGCCAGCAGCGTAGGAACGGCGAACACTGAAGCTTTCTTT
15	NA	TRBV7-2	NA	TRBJ1-2	CASSLSGEGFYGYTF	TGTGCCAGCAGCTTATCGGGCGAGGGGTTCTATGGCTACACCTTC
13	once	TRBV29-1	NA	TRBJ2-5	CSVEKGPDSTQYF	TGCAGCGTTGAAAAGGGACCAGACTCGACCCAGTACTTC
12	once	TRBV6-4	NA	TRBJ2-7	CASSDSSLEQYF	TGTGCCAGCAGTGACTCCAGCCTCGAGCAGTACTTC
13	once	TRBV7-9	TRBD2	TRBJ2-3	CASMGLSTDTQYF	TGTGCCAGCATGGGACTATCCACAGATACGCAGTATTTT
13	NA	TRBV9	NA	TRBJ2-1	CASSATQYNEQFF	TGTGCCAGCAGCGCCACCCAATACAATGAGCAGTTCTTC
14	NA	TRBV27	TRBD2	TRBJ2-7	CASGGLAGVAEQYF	TGTGCCAGCGGCGGACTAGCGGGAGTAGCCGAGCAGTACTTC